This T cell receptor (beta chain) was profiled in a study of shared clonotypes between healthy human individuals. Study details: Per-donor plates numbered three CD4 naive, three CD4 memory, two CD8 naive and one CD8 memory. The study, taken as a whole, reports: Compared with clonotypes that all four donors shared, non-shared clonotypes had lower generation probabilities.

The donors, healthy adults who were HIV-negative, had experienced no recent acute infections or vaccinations. Donors, without exception, were Caucasian adults residing in Nashville, Tennessee. Deletions cut 9 bases from V and 0 bases from J, with 17 bases between. The CDR3 loop spans 16 amino acids. Germline V CDR1 and CDR2: SGHVS, FQNEAQ. On this clone: Its specificity is unknown.

TCRdb keeps only in-frame clones here, not all; method: immunoSEQ multiplex PCR. This sample has around 1 million clones, with around 80% found just once. The J gene is TRBJ2-2, the V gene TRBV7-8; tentative D call: TRBD2 (5 bases). This TCR was sampled from a man aged 18 to 30 in good health. Sequences were obtained from memory CD4+ T cells sorted from blood. Specified subset: CD45RA-negative fraction. CDR3: CASIHGEGANTGELFF. As DNA, the CDR3 is TGTGCCAGTATCCACGGAGAGGGCGCGAACACCGGGGAGCTGTTTTTT.